What follows is one TCR beta chain and its context. Looked up from germline, CDR1 is LNHDA and CDR2 is SQIVND (reference sequence). The V end was cut by 7 bases, the J end by 5 bases, with 20 bases between. The CDR3 is made up of 15 amino acids. Sequencing was performed with immunoSEQ multiplex PCR; in TCRdb, only in-frame clones are kept and a portion is missing. The sample lists fewer than 150,000 clones, around 90% occurring once. This entry is derived from a study of T cell responses to AZD1222 COVID-19 vaccine. This chain connects TRBV19 to TRBJ1-1, with a possible D match to TRBD1 (5 bases). This TCR was recovered from an adult in good health. This specimen was peripheral blood, taken on day 0 of AZD1222 vaccination. CDR3 amino acids: CASTPDPGFRTEAFF. The DNA for the CDR3 is TGTGCCAGTACCCCCGATCCAGGGTTTAGGACTGAAGCTTTCTTT.